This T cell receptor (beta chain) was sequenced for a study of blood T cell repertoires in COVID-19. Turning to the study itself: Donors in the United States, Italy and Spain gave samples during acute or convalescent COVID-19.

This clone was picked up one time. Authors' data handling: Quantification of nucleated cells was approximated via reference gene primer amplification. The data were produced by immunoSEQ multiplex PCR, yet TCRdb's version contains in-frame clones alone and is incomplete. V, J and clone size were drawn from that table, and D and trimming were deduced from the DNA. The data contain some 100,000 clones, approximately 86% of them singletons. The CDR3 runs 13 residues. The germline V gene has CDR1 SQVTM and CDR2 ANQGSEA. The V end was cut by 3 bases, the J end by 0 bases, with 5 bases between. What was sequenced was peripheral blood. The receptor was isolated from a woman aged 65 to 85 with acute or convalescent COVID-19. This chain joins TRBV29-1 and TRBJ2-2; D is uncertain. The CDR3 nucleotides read TGCAGCGTTGATACAGCGAACACCGGGGAGCTGTTTTTT. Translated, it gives CSVDTANTGELFF.